This is a list of T cell receptor beta chains from one sample in a study of cytomegalovirus exposure and HLA in healthy donors. Sequencing used immunoSEQ multiplex PCR; TCRdb keeps in-frame clones, though not all of them. The data show 260,000 or so clones, around nine tenths seen once. The sequencing input was PBMCs. These receptors came from a man between 18 and 35 years old in good health and CMV-seronegative. Both conserved end residues are part of each CDR3. A D gene is named only where the DNA matches it firmly. A row's size may be missing; if present it is once, few, many or a size class.

abundance: few
v_gene: TRBV27
d_gene: TRBD1
j_gene: TRBJ1-5
len: 14
CDR3nt: TGTGCCAGCAGTTTTGACAGGGCGGCACAGCCCCAGCATTTT
CDR3aa: CASSFDRAAQPQHF

abundance: .
v_gene: TRBV6-5
d_gene: TRBD1
j_gene: TRBJ1-6
len: 15
CDR3nt: TGTGCCAGCAGCCCCCTTCAGGGGGGTGGCTCACCCCTCCACTTT
CDR3aa: CASSPLQGGGSPLHF

abundance: .
v_gene: TRBV2
d_gene: TRBD2
j_gene: TRBJ2-7
len: 14
CDR3nt: TGTGCCAGCACCGGGGGGACTTATACCTACGAGCAGTACTTC
CDR3aa: CASTGGTYTYEQYF

abundance: .
v_gene: TRBV10-3
d_gene: .
j_gene: TRBJ2-1
len: 14
CDR3nt: TGTGCCATCATGGGGGCGCGGACTGACTATGAGCAGTTCTTC
CDR3aa: CAIMGARTDYEQFF

abundance: .
v_gene: TRBV27
d_gene: TRBD2
j_gene: TRBJ2-7
len: 16
CDR3nt: TGTGCCAGCACCTCAGGGACTAGCGGGAGTAAAAACGAGCAGTACTTC
CDR3aa: CASTSGTSGSKNEQYF

abundance: .
v_gene: TRBV5-4
d_gene: TRBD2
j_gene: TRBJ2-7
len: 16
CDR3nt: TGTGCCAGCAGCTTACGAGCGGGGGGCTACTCCTACGAGCAGTACTTC
CDR3aa: CASSLRAGGYSYEQYF

abundance: .
v_gene: TRBV5-1
d_gene: TRBD1
j_gene: TRBJ1-4
len: 18
CDR3nt: TGCGCCAGCAGCTTAGCTCCTGAGACAGGGGCAACTAATGAAAAACTGTTTTTT
CDR3aa: CASSLAPETGATNEKLFF

abundance: .
v_gene: TRBV5-1
d_gene: TRBD1
j_gene: TRBJ2-5
len: 19
CDR3nt: TGCGCCAGCAGCTTGGACCTCACCGGGACAGGGGGGACCCAAGAGACCCAGTACTTC
CDR3aa: CASSLDLTGTGGTQETQYF

abundance: few
v_gene: TRBV5-1
d_gene: .
j_gene: TRBJ1-4
len: 14
CDR3nt: TGCGCCAGCAGCTTAAGAGGAAACGCGGAAAAACTGTTTTTT
CDR3aa: CASSLRGNAEKLFF

abundance: .
v_gene: TRBV10-1
d_gene: TRBD2
j_gene: TRBJ2-1
len: 14
CDR3nt: TGCGCCAGCAGTGAAGGGGAGGGCCGTAATGAGCAGTTCTTC
CDR3aa: CASSEGEGRNEQFF

abundance: once
v_gene: TRBV7-8
d_gene: TRBD1
j_gene: TRBJ2-1
len: 14
CDR3nt: TGTGCCAGCAGCCATGGGGGGGACAGGGATGAGCAGTTCTTC
CDR3aa: CASSHGGDRDEQFF

abundance: .
v_gene: TRBV6-4
d_gene: TRBD1
j_gene: TRBJ1-6
len: 15
CDR3nt: TGTGCCAGCAGTGACTCTGGGACAGGGGATTCACCCCTCCACTTT
CDR3aa: CASSDSGTGDSPLHF

abundance: few
v_gene: TRBV5-1
d_gene: TRBD1
j_gene: TRBJ1-6
len: 15
CDR3nt: TGCGCCAGCAGCTTGGCGGGACAGGGTTCTTCACCCCTCCACTTT
CDR3aa: CASSLAGQGSSPLHF

abundance: .
v_gene: TRBV19
d_gene: .
j_gene: TRBJ2-2
len: 16
CDR3nt: TGTGCCAGTAGGAGGTTAGAGGGATCGAACACCGGGGAGCTGTTTTTT
CDR3aa: CASRRLEGSNTGELFF

abundance: .
v_gene: TRBV5-1
d_gene: .
j_gene: TRBJ2-1
len: 14
CDR3nt: TGCGCCAGCAGCCTCCAGACTAACCCCAATGAGCAGTTCTTC
CDR3aa: CASSLQTNPNEQFF

abundance: .
v_gene: TRBV7-2
d_gene: .
j_gene: TRBJ2-1
len: 15
CDR3nt: TGTGCCAGCAGCTTAAGTAGTAGCTCCTACAATGAGCAGTTCTTC
CDR3aa: CASSLSSSSYNEQFF

abundance: .
v_gene: TRBV27
d_gene: .
j_gene: TRBJ1-5
len: 16
CDR3nt: TGTGCCAGCAGTGGGGTTTTTGGGAGAAGCAATCAGCCCCAGCATTTT
CDR3aa: CASSGVFGRSNQPQHF

abundance: few
v_gene: TRBV18
d_gene: .
j_gene: TRBJ2-4
len: 12
CDR3nt: TGTGCCAGCTCACTACAGCAAAACATTCAGTACTTC
CDR3aa: CASSLQQNIQYF

abundance: .
v_gene: TRBV19
d_gene: TRBD2
j_gene: TRBJ2-2
len: 16
CDR3nt: TGTGCCAGTAGTATAGGGAGCGGGAGGGCCGCCGGGGAGCTGTTTTTT
CDR3aa: CASSIGSGRAAGELFF

abundance: .
v_gene: TRBV28
d_gene: TRBD1
j_gene: TRBJ1-6
len: 16
CDR3nt: TGTGCCAGCAGACCGGGACAGGGAATGGCCTATTCACCCCTCCACTTT
CDR3aa: CASRPGQGMAYSPLHF

abundance: .
v_gene: TRBV6-5
d_gene: TRBD1
j_gene: TRBJ2-7
len: 14
CDR3nt: TGTGCCAGCAGCCACCCAGACAGGGGCTACGAGCAGTACTTC
CDR3aa: CASSHPDRGYEQYF

abundance: .
v_gene: TRBV2
d_gene: .
j_gene: TRBJ1-1
len: 13
CDR3nt: TGTGCCACCGTCCCAAGGGAGGGTGGTGAAGCTTTCTTT
CDR3aa: CATVPREGGEAFF

abundance: .
v_gene: TRBV27
d_gene: TRBD1
j_gene: TRBJ2-7
len: 15
CDR3nt: TGTGCCAGCAGGGCACTGGGACAGGGAACCTACGAGCAGTACTTC
CDR3aa: CASRALGQGTYEQYF

abundance: .
v_gene: TRBV28
d_gene: TRBD1
j_gene: TRBJ2-7
len: 14
CDR3nt: TGTGCCAGCAGAGGGACAGGGGATTACTACGAGCAGTACTTC
CDR3aa: CASRGTGDYYEQYF

abundance: few
v_gene: TRBV7-6
d_gene: .
j_gene: TRBJ1-2
len: 12
CDR3nt: TGTGCCAGCAGCTTAACAGACTATGGCTACACCTTC
CDR3aa: CASSLTDYGYTF

abundance: .
v_gene: TRBV11-3
d_gene: TRBD2
j_gene: TRBJ2-7
len: 13
CDR3nt: TGTGCCAGCTCACTAGCGGGTTCCTACGAGCAGTACTTC
CDR3aa: CASSLAGSYEQYF

abundance: .
v_gene: TRBV7-2
d_gene: .
j_gene: TRBJ1-4
len: 13
CDR3nt: TGTGCCAGCAGCTTCGGGGGAAGCGAAAAACTGTTTTTT
CDR3aa: CASSFGGSEKLFF

abundance: .
v_gene: TRBV2
d_gene: .
j_gene: TRBJ1-1
len: 14
CDR3nt: TGTGCCAGCAGTATAAACAGGGAGAACACTGAAGCTTTCTTT
CDR3aa: CASSINRENTEAFF

abundance: .
v_gene: TRBV4-1
d_gene: .
j_gene: TRBJ2-1
len: 15
CDR3nt: TGCGCCAGCAGCCAAGGATATTCAGGCTTCAATGAGCAGTTCTTC
CDR3aa: CASSQGYSGFNEQFF

abundance: .
v_gene: TRBV5-4
d_gene: .
j_gene: TRBJ2-1
len: 11
CDR3nt: TGTGCCAGCAGTTTCGCGAATGAGCAGTTCTTC
CDR3aa: CASSFANEQFF

abundance: .
v_gene: TRBV19
d_gene: .
j_gene: TRBJ2-7
len: 13
CDR3nt: TGTGCCAGTAGTATGTCCCAGACCTACGAGCAGTACTTC
CDR3aa: CASSMSQTYEQYF

abundance: .
v_gene: TRBV7-2
d_gene: .
j_gene: TRBJ2-5
len: 14
CDR3nt: TGTGCCAGCAGCTATAGTTCCGCCCCAGAGACCCAGTACTTC
CDR3aa: CASSYSSAPETQYF

abundance: .
v_gene: TRBV4-1
d_gene: .
j_gene: TRBJ2-7
len: 15
CDR3nt: TGCGCCAGCAGCCAAGATCGGACAATGACCTACGAGCAGTACTTC
CDR3aa: CASSQDRTMTYEQYF

abundance: .
v_gene: TRBV28
d_gene: TRBD1
j_gene: TRBJ2-7
len: 13
CDR3nt: TGTGCCAGCAGAGTGACAGGGGGCAACGAGCAGTACTTC
CDR3aa: CASRVTGGNEQYF

abundance: .
v_gene: TRBV5-1
d_gene: TRBD1
j_gene: TRBJ1-4
len: 19
CDR3nt: TGCGCCAGCAGCTTGAGGGCTCCGGGACAGCCAGTCCTTAATGAAAAACTGTTTTTT
CDR3aa: CASSLRAPGQPVLNEKLFF